A selection of T cell receptor beta chains follows, all from one sample in a study of T cells in Graves' hyperthyroidism and ophthalmopathy. TCRdb re-analysed the multiplex PCR reads in MiXCR, keeping a single row per CDR3 protein. The repertoire holds about 59,000 distinct CDR3 sequences, with roughly half as singletons. The sequenced sample consisted of blood. The receptors shown here come from an older woman with Graves' ophthalmopathy. CDR3s include the opening cysteine and the closing phenylalanine or tryptophan. A D gene is named only where the DNA matches it firmly. Expanded clones are given a class, and other clones once, few, many or no size at all.

abundance: many
v_gene: TRBV4-2
d_gene: .
j_gene: TRBJ2-2
CDR3nt: TGTGCCAGCAGCCAGGCTAGGGCCGGGGAGCTGTTTTTT
CDR3aa: CASSQARAGELFF

abundance: .
v_gene: TRBV7-4
d_gene: .
j_gene: TRBJ2-1
CDR3nt: TGTGCCAGCACCTTCCTAGGGGGTCAGTTCTTC
CDR3aa: CASTFLGGQFF

abundance: many
v_gene: TRBV19
d_gene: TRBD1
j_gene: TRBJ2-3
CDR3nt: TGTGCCAGTAGTAAACAGGGGCTGAGCACAGATACGCAGTATTTT
CDR3aa: CASSKQGLSTDTQYF

abundance: many
v_gene: TRBV7-8
d_gene: .
j_gene: TRBJ2-7
CDR3nt: TGTGCCAGCAGCCTCCGGGCCCTTAGCGAGCAGTACTTC
CDR3aa: CASSLRALSEQYF

abundance: .
v_gene: TRBV7-6
d_gene: .
j_gene: TRBJ2-1
CDR3nt: TGCGCCAGCAGCCCAGAGCTGGTGGGGAATAATGAGCAGTTCTTC
CDR3aa: CASSPELVGNNEQFF

abundance: .
v_gene: TRBV6-1
d_gene: .
j_gene: TRBJ2-5
CDR3nt: TGTGCCAGCACTAACAGGGAGACCCAGTACTTC
CDR3aa: CASTNRETQYF

abundance: many
v_gene: TRBV12-3/TRBV12-4
d_gene: .
j_gene: TRBJ2-7
CDR3nt: TGTGCCAGCACCTCTGGGCTATACGAGCAGTACTTC
CDR3aa: CASTSGLYEQYF

abundance: .
v_gene: TRBV24-1
d_gene: TRBD1
j_gene: TRBJ2-3
CDR3nt: TGTGCCACCAGTGATTTCGGTGGGACAGGGAGCACAGATACGCAGTATTTT
CDR3aa: CATSDFGGTGSTDTQYF

abundance: many
v_gene: TRBV9
d_gene: TRBD2
j_gene: TRBJ2-5
CDR3nt: TGTGCCAGCAGCGAACTAGCGGGGAGTCCGGGGACCCAGTACTTC
CDR3aa: CASSELAGSPGTQYF

abundance: many
v_gene: TRBV5-1
d_gene: .
j_gene: TRBJ2-1
CDR3nt: TGCGCCAGCAGCTTGGGCAATGAGCAGTTCTTC
CDR3aa: CASSLGNEQFF

abundance: many
v_gene: TRBV12-3/TRBV12-4
d_gene: .
j_gene: TRBJ1-4
CDR3nt: TGTGCCAGCAGTTTGGGGTTTCAAAAACTGTTTTTT
CDR3aa: CASSLGFQKLFF

abundance: .
v_gene: TRBV7-2
d_gene: TRBD1
j_gene: TRBJ2-7
CDR3nt: TGTGCCAGCAGTGGGGGACAGACCTACGAGCAGTACTTC
CDR3aa: CASSGGQTYEQYF

abundance: once
v_gene: TRBV6-2/TRBV6-3
d_gene: .
j_gene: TRBJ1-6
CDR3nt: TGTGCCAGCAGAGAGGGGCATAATTCACCCCTCCACTTT
CDR3aa: CASREGHNSPLHF

abundance: .
v_gene: TRBV6-7
d_gene: TRBD2
j_gene: TRBJ2-2
CDR3nt: TGTGCCAGCAGTTTCGCTAGCGGGAGGACCGGGGAGCTGTTTTTT
CDR3aa: CASSFASGRTGELFF

abundance: .
v_gene: TRBV6-5
d_gene: .
j_gene: TRBJ1-2
CDR3nt: TGTGCCAGCAGTTACTCGAAACGGATTGGCTACACCTTC
CDR3aa: CASSYSKRIGYTF

abundance: .
v_gene: TRBV19
d_gene: .
j_gene: TRBJ2-2
CDR3nt: TGTGCCAGTAGTATTCCCGGGGAGCTGTTTTTT
CDR3aa: CASSIPGELFF

abundance: .
v_gene: TRBV19
d_gene: .
j_gene: TRBJ1-1
CDR3nt: TGTGCCAGTAGTAACTGGGCCTTGAACACTGAAGCTTTCTTT
CDR3aa: CASSNWALNTEAFF

abundance: few
v_gene: TRBV7-8
d_gene: TRBD1
j_gene: TRBJ1-5
CDR3nt: TGTGCCAGCAGCCAGGGGACAGGGGGTAATCAGCCCCAGCATTTT
CDR3aa: CASSQGTGGNQPQHF

abundance: many
v_gene: TRBV11-2
d_gene: .
j_gene: TRBJ1-5
CDR3nt: TGTGCCAGCAGCCCGCTTGGGCAGGGCGGCAATCAGCCCCAGCATTTT
CDR3aa: CASSPLGQGGNQPQHF

abundance: .
v_gene: TRBV24-1
d_gene: TRBD2
j_gene: TRBJ2-7
CDR3nt: TGTGCCACCAGTGCCAAGAGGCAGGGACTAGCGAGGCAGTACTTC
CDR3aa: CATSAKRQGLARQYF

abundance: many
v_gene: TRBV6-1
d_gene: .
j_gene: TRBJ1-1
CDR3nt: TGTGCCAGCAGTGAAGCCAGGGGGAACACTGAAGCTTTCTTT
CDR3aa: CASSEARGNTEAFF

abundance: once
v_gene: TRBV29-1
d_gene: TRBD1
j_gene: TRBJ2-1
CDR3nt: TGCAGCCAGGGACAGGGGGGCTACAATGAGCAGTTCTTC
CDR3aa: CSQGQGGYNEQFF

abundance: many
v_gene: TRBV5-1
d_gene: TRBD2
j_gene: TRBJ2-7
CDR3nt: TGCGCCAGCAGTTGGACTAGCGGGGGAGACGAGCAGTACTTC
CDR3aa: CASSWTSGGDEQYF

abundance: many
v_gene: TRBV20-1
d_gene: TRBD2
j_gene: TRBJ2-3
CDR3nt: TGCAGTGCTAGGACTAGCGGAGCTAGCACAGATACGCAGTATTTT
CDR3aa: CSARTSGASTDTQYF

abundance: .
v_gene: TRBV2
d_gene: TRBD1
j_gene: TRBJ2-1
CDR3nt: TGTGCCAGCAGGGACAGGGTCAACCCAGATACGCAGTTCTTC
CDR3aa: CASRDRVNPDTQFF

abundance: many
v_gene: TRBV28
d_gene: .
j_gene: TRBJ1-6
CDR3nt: TGTGCCAGCAGTTTAGGAGTTCAGTTAAAGCATTCACCCCTCCACTTT
CDR3aa: CASSLGVQLKHSPLHF

abundance: .
v_gene: TRBV20-1
d_gene: TRBD2
j_gene: TRBJ2-1
CDR3nt: TGCAGTGCTTGTCTAGCGGGAGGTCCCAATGAGCAGTTCTTC
CDR3aa: CSACLAGGPNEQFF

abundance: once
v_gene: TRBV10-1
d_gene: TRBD2
j_gene: TRBJ2-1
CDR3nt: TGCGCCAGCAGTGAGTCGGGAAATCCCCGGGAGGGTGATCACCACAATGAGCAGTTCTTC
CDR3aa: CASSESGNPREGDHHNEQFF

abundance: many
v_gene: TRBV28
d_gene: .
j_gene: TRBJ2-2
CDR3nt: TGTGCCAGCAGGTACGCCGGAGGGGTCGGGGAGCTGTTTTTT
CDR3aa: CASRYAGGVGELFF

abundance: many
v_gene: TRBV5-1
d_gene: TRBD2
j_gene: TRBJ2-7
CDR3nt: TGCGCCAGCAGCTTGGCCCTCTCGACTAGCGGGAGAAACGAGCAGTACTTC
CDR3aa: CASSLALSTSGRNEQYF

abundance: .
v_gene: TRBV24-1
d_gene: TRBD1
j_gene: TRBJ2-6
CDR3nt: TGTGCCACCAGTCCTGGACAGGGGTGGGCCAACGTCCTGACTTTC
CDR3aa: CATSPGQGWANVLTF

abundance: .
v_gene: TRBV19
d_gene: TRBD2
j_gene: TRBJ2-1
CDR3nt: TGTGCCAGTAGTAGCGGGAGGGCCAATGAGCAGTTCTTC
CDR3aa: CASSSGRANEQFF

abundance: many
v_gene: TRBV4-1
d_gene: .
j_gene: TRBJ2-1
CDR3nt: TGCGCCAGCAGCCGCCATTGGGATGAAGGCAATGAGCAGTTCTTC
CDR3aa: CASSRHWDEGNEQFF

abundance: .
v_gene: TRBV6-2/TRBV6-3
d_gene: TRBD1
j_gene: TRBJ2-2
CDR3nt: TGTGCCTCCCGACGTCGACAGGGGGAATTCGGGGAGCTGTTTTTT
CDR3aa: CASRRRQGEFGELFF

abundance: many
v_gene: TRBV7-9
d_gene: TRBD2
j_gene: TRBJ2-5
CDR3nt: TGTGCCAGCAGCGCCGGACTAGCGGGTCTCCAAGAGACCCAGTACTTC
CDR3aa: CASSAGLAGLQETQYF

abundance: many
v_gene: TRBV7-2
d_gene: .
j_gene: TRBJ1-1
CDR3nt: TGTGCCAGCAGCTTACGCGGGAAGGGTCTGAACACTGAAGCTTTCTTT
CDR3aa: CASSLRGKGLNTEAFF

abundance: once
v_gene: TRBV20-1
d_gene: .
j_gene: TRBJ1-5
CDR3nt: TGCAGTGCTAGAAGGGATCAGCCCCAGCATTTT
CDR3aa: CSARRDQPQHF

abundance: .
v_gene: TRBV20-1
d_gene: .
j_gene: TRBJ1-4
CDR3nt: TGCAGTGCTAGAGATGCGACGGTGGCAACTAATGAAAAACTGTTTTTT
CDR3aa: CSARDATVATNEKLFF

abundance: many
v_gene: TRBV6-1
d_gene: .
j_gene: TRBJ1-5
CDR3nt: TGTGCCAGCAGTGTATCAGGTTGGAGGGGGGTTCAGCCCCAGCATTTT
CDR3aa: CASSVSGWRGVQPQHF

abundance: many
v_gene: TRBV9
d_gene: TRBD2
j_gene: TRBJ2-5
CDR3nt: TGTGCCAGCAGCGTAGAAGAGGGAGCGGGGCGGGAGACCCAGTACTTC
CDR3aa: CASSVEEGAGRETQYF

abundance: .
v_gene: TRBV9
d_gene: TRBD1
j_gene: TRBJ2-3
CDR3nt: TGTGCCAGCAGCGTACAGGGGGCAGATACGCAGTATTTT
CDR3aa: CASSVQGADTQYF

abundance: many
v_gene: TRBV4-1
d_gene: .
j_gene: TRBJ2-1
CDR3nt: TGCGCCAGCAGCCAAGATACGGGTGTCTCCTACAATGAGCAGTTCTTC
CDR3aa: CASSQDTGVSYNEQFF

abundance: .
v_gene: TRBV15
d_gene: .
j_gene: TRBJ2-4
CDR3nt: TGTGCCACCAGCAGAGATAATGGGGCCGGAAACATTCAGTACTTC
CDR3aa: CATSRDNGAGNIQYF

abundance: .
v_gene: TRBV12-3/TRBV12-4
d_gene: .
j_gene: TRBJ1-5
CDR3nt: TGTGCCAGCAGTTTTAGCGGGAGAAACACCGGGGTTCAGCCCCAGCATTTT
CDR3aa: CASSFSGRNTGVQPQHF

abundance: many
v_gene: TRBV5-1
d_gene: TRBD1
j_gene: TRBJ2-5
CDR3nt: TGCGCCAGCAGCCCCGGGACAGGGGGCTACCAAGAGACCCAGTACTTC
CDR3aa: CASSPGTGGYQETQYF

abundance: medium-sized
v_gene: TRBV7-2
d_gene: TRBD1
j_gene: TRBJ1-2
CDR3nt: TGTGCCAGCAGCCAGGGGGTGGGCAATGACTATGGCTACACCTTC
CDR3aa: CASSQGVGNDYGYTF

abundance: .
v_gene: TRBV4-1
d_gene: .
j_gene: TRBJ2-3
CDR3nt: TGCGCCAGCAGCCAAGCAGGGGTACAGTATTTT
CDR3aa: CASSQAGVQYF

abundance: many
v_gene: TRBV7-3
d_gene: TRBD1
j_gene: TRBJ1-1
CDR3nt: TGTGCCAGCAGCTTCGACAGGGACACTGAAGCTTTCTTT
CDR3aa: CASSFDRDTEAFF

abundance: .
v_gene: TRBV5-1
d_gene: TRBD2
j_gene: TRBJ2-1
CDR3nt: TGCGCCAGCAGCTTGGAGTCGGGGGGGCAGTTCTTC
CDR3aa: CASSLESGGQFF

abundance: .
v_gene: TRBV5-1
d_gene: .
j_gene: TRBJ1-5
CDR3nt: TGCGCCAGCAGCTACAGCGGGCCCCAGCATTTT
CDR3aa: CASSYSGPQHF